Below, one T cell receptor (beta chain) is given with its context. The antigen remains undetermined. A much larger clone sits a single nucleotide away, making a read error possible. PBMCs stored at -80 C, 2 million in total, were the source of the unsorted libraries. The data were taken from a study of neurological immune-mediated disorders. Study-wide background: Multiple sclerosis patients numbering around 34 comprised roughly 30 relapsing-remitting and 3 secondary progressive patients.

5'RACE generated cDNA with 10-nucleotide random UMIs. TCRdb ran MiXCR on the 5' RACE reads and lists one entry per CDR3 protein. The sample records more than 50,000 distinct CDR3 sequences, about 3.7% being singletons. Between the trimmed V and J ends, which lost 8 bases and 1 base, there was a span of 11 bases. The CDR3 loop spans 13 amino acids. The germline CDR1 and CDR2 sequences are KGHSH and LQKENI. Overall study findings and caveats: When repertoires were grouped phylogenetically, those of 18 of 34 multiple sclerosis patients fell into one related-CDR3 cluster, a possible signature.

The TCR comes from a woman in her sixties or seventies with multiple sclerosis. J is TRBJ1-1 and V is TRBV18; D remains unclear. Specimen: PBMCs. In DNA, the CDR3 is TGTGCCAGCGCGGGTAAGGCGAACACTGAAGCTTTCTTT. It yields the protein CASAGKANTEAFF.